One TCR beta chain is described in this entry. The target antigen is unknown. This sample is drawn from a study of T cell repertoires in aging, cancer and after chemotherapy. At the level of the study: Chronic lymphocytic leukemia patients on fludarabine- or bendamustine-based regimens gave paired samples before and after chemotherapy.

The template was genomic DNA from peripheral blood, not RNA. Study results and caveats: Compared with age-matched healthy donors, untreated hematological or solid cancer patients showed higher blood TCR clonality.

Multiplex touch-down PCR with TRB-A/B primers amplified rearranged V-D-J TRB sequences. TCRdb reanalysed the multiplex PCR reads using MiXCR and keeps one entry per CDR3 protein. The data show under 8,000 distinct CDR3 sequences, with around 30% seen just once and roughly 65% held by the top ten. The germline CDR1 and CDR2 sequences are SGHRS and YFSETQ. The CDR3 runs to 12 residues. The V and J ends lost 0 bases and 7 bases respectively, with 5 bases between them. The chain couples TRBV5-1 to TRBJ2-1; D gene uncertain. The sample was blood. This TCR was recovered from a human donor with a blood cancer. The donor label of this sample is uncertain. The CDR3 reads CASSLARNEQFF. The CDR3 DNA sequence: TGCGCCAGCAGCTTGGCTCGAAATGAGCAGTTCTTC.